The clone carrying this T cell receptor (beta chain) came up many times. This sample stems from a study of regulatory T cells in long-lasting Graves disease. Researchers made TCR beta libraries by using iRepertoire HTBI primers and running Arm-PCR on CDR3 regions. Via MiXCR, TCRdb re-called the multiplex PCR reads, giving one row per CDR3 protein. This sample carries some 460,000 distinct CDR3 sequences, under 20% of them seen once, and the ten largest clones take roughly an eighth. The sample's time point: newly diagnosed GD, antithyroid drugs for less than 3 months. The authors made the TCR library using RNA they extracted from PBMCs. Germline CDR1 and CDR2: LGHDT and YNNKEL (reference sequence). With 1 base removed from V and 3 bases from J, the gap between germline ends came to 6 bases. CDR3 length: 13 amino acids. These data also formed part of another study, on T cells in Graves' hyperthyroidism and ophthalmopathy.

V is TRBV3-1 and J is TRBJ1-1; D is ambiguous. This receptor was taken from a man aged 40-50 years with Graves disease. Sequenced here: peripheral blood mononuclear cells (PBMCs), sampled at new diagnosis, from a patient treated with antithyroid drugs. CDR3 protein: CASSQGGDTEAFF. In DNA, the CDR3 is TGTGCCAGCAGCCAAGGGGGAGACACTGAAGCTTTCTTT.